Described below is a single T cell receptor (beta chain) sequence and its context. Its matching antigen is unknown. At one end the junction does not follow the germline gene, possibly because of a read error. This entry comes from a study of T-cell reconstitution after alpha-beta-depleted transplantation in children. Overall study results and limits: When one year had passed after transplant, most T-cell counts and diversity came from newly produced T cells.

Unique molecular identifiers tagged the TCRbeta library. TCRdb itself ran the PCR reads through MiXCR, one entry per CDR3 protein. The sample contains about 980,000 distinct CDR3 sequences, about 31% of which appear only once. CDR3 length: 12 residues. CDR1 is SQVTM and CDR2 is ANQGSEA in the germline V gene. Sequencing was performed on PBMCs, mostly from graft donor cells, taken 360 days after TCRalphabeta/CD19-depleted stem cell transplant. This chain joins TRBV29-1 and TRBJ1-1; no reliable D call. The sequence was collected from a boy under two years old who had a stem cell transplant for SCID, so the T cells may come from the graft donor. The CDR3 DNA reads TGCACCGGAACGGCGGGGAACATTGAAGCTTTCTTT. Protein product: CTGTAGNIEAFF.